This passage covers 29 T cell receptor beta chains from one sample sequenced in a study of technical replicates of blood from a few donors. Data came from immunoSEQ multiplex PCR; TCRdb stores just in-frame clones and leaves some out. This sample has about 81,000 clones, with about 96% found just once. Sequencing was carried out using T cells isolated from PBMCs. Every receptor here comes from a human donor in good health.

The V gene is TRBV6-5, the J gene TRBJ2-3; D might be TRBD1 (5 bases). The CDR3 length is 13 residues. CDR1 and CDR2 (germline): MNHEY, SVGAGI. Trimming pared 6 bases from V and 4 bases from J, leaving 11 bases between. The CDR3 is CASRIRDSDTQYF. DNA for the CDR3: TGTGCCAGCAGGATCAGGGATTCAGATACGCAGTATTTT.

This chain uses TRBV6-6 with TRBJ1-3, with unresolved D. Germline CDR1 reads MNHNY; CDR2 reads SVGAGI (reference sequence). Trimming left V 0 bases short and J 0 bases short, with 6 bases between. The CDR3 loop spans 15 amino acids. The CDR3 region is CASSYSRSSGNTIYF. Written as DNA, the CDR3 is TGTGCCAGCAGTTACTCGAGGAGCTCTGGAAACACCATATATTTT.

The chain employs TRBV19 and TRBJ1-4; D not resolved. Germline CDR1 LNHDA, CDR2 SQIVND (reference sequence). With 1 base removed from V and 9 bases from J, the gap between germline ends came to 9 bases. This CDR3 contains 13 residues. CDR3 amino acids: CASSIVPVQKLFF. In DNA, the CDR3 is TGTGCCAGTAGTATAGTCCCGGTACAAAAACTGTTTTTT.

The table lists this clone with a count of one. The rearrangement uses TRBV29-1 and TRBJ2-1; TRBD2 matches at 7 bases. CDR1 is SQVTM, CDR2 ANQGSEA, per germline. This CDR3 region has 12 residues. The V segment lost 4 bases and the J segment 5 bases; nucleotides outside the gene matches: 2. CDR3 region: CSVGAGNNEQFF. The DNA of the CDR3 is TGCAGCGTTGGAGCGGGGAACAATGAGCAGTTCTTC.

CDR3 in DNA: TGCGCCAGCAGCCTCCGCCCAGGGGCAGCCTCGGGCACTGAAGCTTTCTTT. This gives the protein CASSLRPGAASGTEAFF. The chain combines TRBV4-1 with TRBJ1-1, with D possibly being TRBD1 (6 bases). CDR1 and CDR2 (germline): MGHRA, YSYEKL. The CDR3 consists of 17 residues. Between the trimmed V and J ends, which lost 4 bases and 4 bases, there was a span of 22 bases.

The chain is built from TRBV29-1 and TRBJ2-7; weak D call: TRBD1 (6 bases). V was pared by 6 bases and J by 5 bases, with 17 bases between. The germline gives CDR1 SQVTM, CDR2 ANQGSEA. The CDR3 runs 13 residues. Here the CDR3 reads CSVSDSPSNEQYF. CDR3 bases: TGCAGCGTGTCGGACAGTCCGTCCAACGAGCAGTACTTC.

This clone appeared a single time. V usage is TRBV6-1 and J usage is TRBJ2-6; D gene uncertain. V gave up 6 bases and J gave up 2 bases, with 11 bases separating them. Germline-derived CDR1 and CDR2 are MNHNS and SASEGT. The CDR3 sequence is 15 residues long. CDR3 loop: CASRREEAGANVLTF. CDR3 bases: TGTGCCAGCAGAAGAGAGGAAGCTGGGGCCAACGTCCTGACTTTC.

The gene calls are TRBV7-2 and TRBJ2-7, with 8 bases lining up with TRBD2. Per the germline V gene, CDR1 is SGHTA and CDR2 is FQGNSA. Unmatched junction bases numbered 8, after V lost 1 base and J lost 3 bases. There are 16 residues in the CDR3. CDR3 region: CASSLEGTSRFYEQYF. The CDR3 DNA reads TGTGCCAGCAGCTTAGAGGGGACTAGTAGGTTCTACGAGCAGTACTTC. Complete variable domain (other parts from reference TRBV7-2 and TRBJ2-7): GAGVSQSPSNKVTEKGKDVELRCDPISGHTALYWYRQSLGQGLEFLIYFQGNSAPDKSGLPSDRFSAERTGGSVSTLTIQRTQQEDSAVYLCASSLEGTSRFYEQYFGPGTRLTVT.

This clone was seen just once. V is TRBV2 and J is TRBJ2-1; D possibly corresponds to TRBD2 (5 bases). Between the trimmed V and J ends, which lost 1 base and 9 bases, there was a span of 7 bases. Germline values: CDR1 SNHLY, CDR2 FYNNEI. This CDR3 spans 12 amino acids. The CDR3 here is CASSEGGAEQFF. The DNA for the CDR3 is TGTGCCAGCAGTGAAGGGGGAGCTGAGCAGTTCTTC.

The gene calls are TRBV6-1 and TRBJ2-7; D possibly corresponds to TRBD2 (5 bases). CDR1 MNHNS and CDR2 SASEGT come from the germline V gene. The germline V and J ends were trimmed by 3 bases and 0 bases, with 9 bases remaining between them. This CDR3 has 14 residues. The CDR3 coding sequence is TGTGCCAGCAGTGAGATCCGGGACTCCTACGAGCAGTACTTC. It encodes CASSEIRDSYEQYF.

This chain connects TRBV7-9 to TRBJ2-1; D perhaps matches TRBD2 (5 bases). Trimming shortened V by 5 bases and J by 3 bases, and 14 bases separated the two germline ends. Germline CDR1 SEHNR, CDR2 FQNEAQ (reference sequence). The CDR3 consists of 15 residues. CDR3 in DNA: TGTGCCAGCAGCCAAACGGGGTTAATCTACAATGAGCAGTTCTTC. Translating gives CASSQTGLIYNEQFF.

J is TRBJ2-6 and V is TRBV29-1; maybe TRBD1 (6 bases). The V end lost 5 bases, the J end lost 0 bases, and 17 bases lay between the germline ends. Germline-derived CDR1 and CDR2 are SQVTM and ANQGSEA. There are 17 residues in the CDR3. CDR3 region: CSVRGIEDTSGANVLTF. CDR3 in DNA: TGCAGCGTTAGGGGGATTGAGGACACCTCTGGGGCCAACGTCCTGACTTTC.

The V call is TRBV28, the J call TRBJ1-1; TRBD1 agrees at 8 bases. Germline V gene data show CDR1 as MDHEN and CDR2 as SYDVKM. V gave up 6 bases and J gave up 3 bases; unmatched junction bases: 6. The CDR3 loop spans 14 amino acids. The CDR3 DNA is TGTGCCAGCAGCCCACAGGGGGTGGACACTGAAGCTTTCTTT. It specifies CASSPQGVDTEAFF.

This chain joins TRBV5-1 and TRBJ2-2, with TRBD1 matching over 8 bases. The CDR3 sequence is 14 residues long. V lost 5 bases, J lost 6 bases, and 6 bases stayed unmatched. Germline V CDR1 and CDR2: SGHRS, YFSETQ. CDR3 sequence: CASSSQGAAGELFF. CDR3 sequence (DNA): TGCGCCAGCAGTTCGCAGGGGGCGGCCGGGGAGCTGTTTTTT.

This clone was seen once. The chain joins TRBV6-5 to TRBJ1-1; D is undetermined. Trimming removed 4 bases from V and 1 base from J, with 13 bases in between. Germline CDR1 MNHEY, CDR2 SVGAGI. The CDR3 has 15 residues. Written as DNA, the CDR3 is TGTGCCAGCAGTTTCTGGAGCTTCCGGAACACTGAAGCTTTCTTT. It is translated as CASSFWSFRNTEAFF.

This chain links TRBV5-1 with TRBJ1-4; 7 nucleotides align to TRBD1. Germline V gene sequence: CDR1 SGHRS, CDR2 YFSETQ. The CDR3 loop spans 14 amino acids. Trimming at V came to 10 bases and at J to 3 bases, leaving 9 bases not matched to a gene. Here the CDR3 DNA reads TGCGCCCGCACGCTGGGACAGCCTAATGAAAAACTGTTTTTT. Translated, it gives CARTLGQPNEKLFF.

The chain links TRBV5-6 to TRBJ2-7; D not resolved. The V end lost 2 bases, the J end lost 5 bases, and 5 bases lay between the germline ends. CDR1 SGHDT and CDR2 YYEEEE come from the germline V gene. This CDR3 contains 11 residues. The CDR3 protein is CASSFLHEQYF. The CDR3 nucleotides are TGTGCCAGCAGCTTCCTCCACGAGCAGTACTTC.

V usage is TRBV19 and J usage is TRBJ1-5, with 9 bases fitting TRBD1. The ends lost 6 bases at V and 2 bases at J; junction bases unmatched: 2. Germline CDR1 and CDR2: LNHDA and SQIVND (reference sequence). This CDR3 contains 14 residues. In nucleotides, the CDR3 is TGTGCCAGTAGGGGGGACAGGGGCAATCAGCCCCAGCATTTT. This sequence encodes CASRGDRGNQPQHF.

CDR3 DNA sequence: TGTGCCAGCAGCTTAGCTGCGGGGGTTGCTGAGCAGTTCTTC. This translates into CASSLAAGVAEQFF. The chain carries TRBV7-9 and TRBJ2-1, with TRBD2 identical over 7 bases. Trimming cost V 0 bases and J 9 bases; bases outside gene matches: 5. In germline, CDR1 is SEHNR, CDR2 FQNEAQ (reference sequence). CDR3 size: 14 residues. Looking up the rest from reference TRBV7-9 and TRBJ2-1 gives the full variable domain: DTGVSQNPRHKITKRGQNVTFRCDPISEHNRLYWYRQTLGQGPEFLTYFQNEAQLEKSRLLSDRFSAERPKGSFSTLEIQRTEQGDSAMYLCASSLAAGVAEQFFGPGTRLTVL.

The chain has TRBV28 and TRBJ1-2; 7 positions match TRBD1. This CDR3 has 18 residues. J gave up 8 bases and V 6 bases, and 24 bases lay outside the gene matches. Germline CDR1 reads MDHEN; CDR2 reads SYDVKM. CDR3 sequence reads: CASSPRKPGTAIPFGYTF. CDR3 DNA: TGTGCCAGCAGCCCTAGGAAACCCGGGACAGCCATCCCCTTCGGCTACACCTTC.

The chain carries TRBV27 and TRBJ1-5; no reliable D call. V was clipped by 6 bases and J by 1 base, with 10 bases between them. In germline, CDR1 is MNHEY, CDR2 SMNVEV (reference sequence). This CDR3 is 14 amino acids long. The CDR3 sequence: CASSLGVSNQPQHF. The CDR3 DNA is TGTGCCAGCAGCCTGGGAGTCAGCAATCAGCCCCAGCATTTT.

CDR3 amino acids: CASSRTVNTEAFF. Here the CDR3 DNA reads TGTGCCAGCTCGCGGACAGTGAACACTGAAGCTTTCTTT. The rearrangement joins TRBV18 to TRBJ1-1; weak D call: TRBD1 (6 bases). The V end was cut by 6 bases, the J end by 0 bases, with 8 bases between. Germline lookup yields CDR1 KGHSH and CDR2 LQKENI. This CDR3 region has 13 residues.

This chain links TRBV7-9 with TRBJ2-4; 8 bases align to TRBD2. The CDR3 is made up of 16 amino acids. CDR1 is SEHNR and CDR2 is FQNEAQ in the germline V gene (reference sequence). After removal of 5 bases from V and 6 bases from J, the junction contained 12 bases not matched to a gene. This CDR3 is CASSPTGGGHVNIQYF. The DNA of the CDR3 is TGTGCCAGCAGCCCTACCGGCGGGGGGCACGTAAACATTCAGTACTTC.

The chain employs TRBV25-1 and TRBJ1-4, with 10 bases identical to TRBD1. The junction had 7 bases not matched to a gene; V was cut back by 4 bases and J by 8 bases. The CDR3 loop spans 15 amino acids. Germline V CDR1 and CDR2: MGHDK, SYGVNS. This CDR3 reads CASSGRDRGREKLFF. The CDR3, as DNA: TGTGCCAGCAGTGGCCGGGACAGGGGACGAGAAAAACTGTTTTTT.

The CDR3 region is CATRGSRTGELFF. CDR3 in DNA: TGTGCCACCCGAGGGAGTCGCACCGGGGAGCTGTTTTTT. J is TRBJ2-2 and V is TRBV6-4; D might be TRBD2 (5 bases). The CDR3 runs to 13 residues. V was trimmed by 10 bases and J by 4 bases, leaving 13 bases between them. CDR1 and CDR2 (germline): MRHNA, SNTAGT.

This clone was recorded once. V usage is TRBV4-1 and J usage is TRBJ2-3, with TRBD1 as a possible D gene (6 bases). V was shortened by 3 bases and J by 2 bases, with 9 bases between the two germline ends. CDR1 is MGHRA, CDR2 YSYEKL, per germline. The CDR3 extends over 14 amino acids. The CDR3 loop reads CASSQGATTDTQYF. The CDR3 region has the DNA TGCGCCAGCAGCCAGGGGGCTACCACAGATACGCAGTATTTT.

This clone was counted a few times. The V call is TRBV28, the J call TRBJ1-1, with unresolved D. The germline V gene has CDR1 MDHEN and CDR2 SYDVKM. Trimming shortened V by 10 bases and J by 7 bases, and 10 bases separated the two germline ends. The CDR3 has 10 residues. The CDR3 DNA follows: TGTGCCACAAACAGCCATGAAGCTTTCTTT. Its protein product is CATNSHEAFF.

The chain has TRBV7-9 and TRBJ1-2; a weak D match, TRBD1 (5 bases). The V end was cut by 6 bases, the J end by 7 bases, with 15 bases between. The CDR3 sequence is 13 residues long. Germline CDR1 is SEHNR and CDR2 is FQNEAQ (reference sequence). The DNA of the CDR3 is TGTGCCAGCAGTTTTTCAGGGAATAGTGGCTACACCTTC. Translation gives CASSFSGNSGYTF.

This clone was seen a single time. The J gene is TRBJ1-4, the V gene TRBV7-9; D gene ambiguous. The germline V gene encodes CDR1 SEHNR and CDR2 FQNEAQ (reference sequence). This CDR3 has 15 residues. V was clipped by 5 bases and J by 7 bases, with 17 bases between them. The CDR3 loop is CASSPSIGLGEKLFF. As DNA, the CDR3 is TGTGCCAGCAGCCCAAGCATAGGCCTAGGTGAAAAACTGTTTTTT.